One and the same sample provided the 15 T cell receptor beta chains below, sequenced in a study of Ad26.COV2.S vaccination and SARS-CoV-2 variants. Treatment noted: some 19 received Ad26.COV2.S at low or high dose, single or two shots; several received placebo; per-sample allocation not given. Sampling was performed 63 days after the first vaccine or placebo injection. Repertoires were generated with immunoSEQ multiplex PCR, while TCRdb's copy carries only in-frame clones and drops some. The sample shows hundreds of thousands of clones, around 88% of them seen only once. Sequencing was performed on peripheral blood, taken in a trial of Ad26.COV2.S vaccine versus placebo. The receptor set was obtained from a person aged 18-60 years who received the Ad26.COV2.S COVID-19 vaccine or a placebo.

The chain links TRBV7-2 to TRBJ1-1, with D unclear. Germline V gives CDR1 SGHTA, CDR2 FQGNSA. V was shortened by 5 bases and J by 1 base, with 11 bases between the two germline ends. The CDR3 has 14 amino acids. The CDR3 protein is CASSPQTANTEAFF. The CDR3 nucleotides read TGTGCCAGCAGCCCACAAACCGCGAACACTGAAGCTTTCTTT.

The chain is built from TRBV3-1 (or the pseudogene TRBV3-2) and TRBJ2-4; 8 bases line up with TRBD1. The CDR3 spans 16 residues. CDR1 and CDR2 from the germline V gene are LGHDT and YNNKEL (reference sequence). V gave up 5 bases and J gave up 1 base; unmatched junction bases: 7. The CDR3 DNA sequence: TGTGCCAGCAGCTTTACAGGGGGTTTGGCCAAAAACATTCAGTACTTC. Translated: CASSFTGGLAKNIQYF.

This sequence joins TRBV27 and TRBJ1-1, with D possibly TRBD1 on 5 matching bases. The length of the CDR3 is 15 residues. Germline loops: CDR1 MNHEY, CDR2 SMNVEV (reference sequence). Trimming removed 5 bases from V and 5 bases from J, with 18 bases in between. In DNA form, the CDR3 reads TGTGCCAGCAGTCCGTCAGGGTTTATATGGACTGAAGCTTTCTTT. Translating gives CASSPSGFIWTEAFF.

The rearrangement joins TRBV6-2 or TRBV6-3 to TRBJ1-1, with a weak D call TRBD1 (5 bases). V was trimmed by 6 bases and J by 5 bases, leaving 16 bases between them. Germline CDR1 is MNHEY and CDR2 is SVGEGT. This CDR3 comprises 14 residues. The CDR3 sequence is CASSQLAKGTEAFF. The CDR3 coding sequence is TGTGCCAGCAGCCAACTCGCAAAGGGGACTGAAGCTTTCTTT.

J is TRBJ1-3 and V is TRBV11-2; 8 bases are a match to TRBD1. Trimming cost V 5 bases and J 3 bases; bases outside gene matches: 3. Germline V gene sequence: CDR1 SGHAT, CDR2 FQNNGV. This CDR3 spans 14 amino acids. The CDR3 sequence is CASSLTGGGNTIYF. The DNA of the CDR3 is TGTGCCAGCAGCCTAACAGGGGGTGGAAACACCATATATTTT. Full variable domain (rest looked up from reference TRBV11-2 and TRBJ1-3): EAGVAQSPRYKIIEKRQSVAFWCNPISGHATLYWYQQILGQGPKLLIQFQNNGVVDDSQLPKDRFSAERLKGVDSTLKIQPAKLEDSAVYLCASSLTGGGNTIYFGEGSWLTVV.

This rearrangement joins TRBV4-2 to TRBJ2-5; 7 positions match TRBD2. The CDR3 spans 15 residues. The V and J ends lost 0 bases and 4 bases, in that order; junction bases with no gene match: 5. The germline CDR1 and CDR2 sequences are LGHNA and YNFKEQ. The CDR3 reads CASSQDPGGGETQYF. The CDR3 region has the DNA TGTGCCAGCAGCCAAGATCCGGGGGGAGGAGAGACCCAGTACTTC.

The rearrangement links TRBV4-3 to TRBJ2-6; perhaps TRBD1 as D (7 bases). Germline CDR1 LGHNA, CDR2 YSLEER. This CDR3 region has 19 residues. Trimming shortened V by 1 base and J by 0 bases, and 16 bases separated the two germline ends. The CDR3 DNA reads as TGCGCCAGCAGCCAAGTCACTCAGGGGGGCACCTCTGGGGCCAACGTCCTGACTTTC. This codes for CASSQVTQGGTSGANVLTF.

This clone has only a few counts. V usage is TRBV5-1 and J usage is TRBJ2-7, with D perhaps matching TRBD2 (6 bases). CDR1 and CDR2 (germline): SGHRS, YFSETQ. The CDR3 sequence is 15 residues long. V was clipped by 0 bases and J by 2 bases, with 12 bases between them. DNA for the CDR3: TGCGCCAGCAGCTTGGTGCGCGGGGCAACCTACGAGCAGTACTTC. It encodes CASSLVRGATYEQYF.

This sequence joins TRBV29-1 and TRBJ2-7; the match to TRBD1 covers 10 bases. The V segment lost 6 bases and the J segment 3 bases; nucleotides outside the gene matches: 5. Germline V gene sequence: CDR1 SQVTM, CDR2 ANQGSEA. The CDR3 consists of 13 residues. The CDR3 DNA reads TGCAGCGTAAGCCGGGACAGGGGCTACGAGCAGTACTTC. This sequence encodes CSVSRDRGYEQYF.

This rearrangement joins TRBV14 to TRBJ1-2; D is unclear. V was trimmed by 3 bases and J by 8 bases, leaving 10 bases between them. Germline CDR1 SGHDN, CDR2 FVKESK. The CDR3 sequence is 12 residues long. For the CDR3, the DNA is TGTGCCAGCAGCCACGAGGTCGGGGGCTACACCTTC. Its translation: CASSHEVGGYTF.

The chain is built from TRBV5-4 and TRBJ2-1; the D gene is possibly TRBD2 (6 bases). Germline CDR1 is SGHNT and CDR2 is YYREEE (reference sequence). V was trimmed by 4 bases and J by 2 bases, leaving 13 bases between them. The CDR3 sequence is 15 residues long. CDR3 bases: TGTGCCAGCAGCCTCGGGACTCCTACCTACAATGAGCAGTTCTTC. It yields the protein CASSLGTPTYNEQFF.

V gene TRBV13 combines with J gene TRBJ2-3; the match to TRBD2 covers 8 bases. This CDR3 is 16 amino acids long. Germline V lookup: CDR1 PRHDT, CDR2 FYEKMQ (reference sequence). V dropped 0 bases and J dropped 5; count of bases not matched to a gene: 7. This CDR3 reads CASSLGTGGPGDTQYF. CDR3 nucleotide sequence: TGTGCCAGCAGCTTAGGGACGGGGGGGCCAGGAGATACGCAGTATTTT.

J is TRBJ1-1 and V is TRBV6-2 or TRBV6-3; a weak D match, TRBD1 (5 bases). The germline V gene encodes CDR1 MNHEY and CDR2 SVGEGT. The length of the CDR3 is 13 residues. Trimming took off 5 bases at V and 1 base at J, with 8 bases between the two ends. The CDR3 region has the DNA TGTGCCAGCAGTAGAGGACAGAACACTGAAGCTTTCTTT. As protein: CASSRGQNTEAFF.

V usage is TRBV7-8 and J usage is TRBJ1-5; no clear D gene. V gave up 2 bases and J gave up 3 bases, with 8 bases separating them. The length of the CDR3 is 14 residues. The germline V gene encodes CDR1 SGHVS and CDR2 FQNEAQ. The CDR3 nucleotides read TGTGCCAGCAGCTTAACCGGGGACAATCAGCCCCAGCATTTT. This encodes CASSLTGDNQPQHF.

CDR3 sequence (DNA): TGTGCCAGCAGCCAAGCCGGGCGCCAGAGCTCCTACGAGCAGTACTTC. As protein: CASSQAGRQSSYEQYF. The rearrangement joins TRBV4-2 to TRBJ2-7; D is ambiguous. This CDR3 region has 16 residues. V was cut by 1 base and J by 0 bases, with 13 bases left in between. CDR1 is LGHNA and CDR2 is YNFKEQ in the germline V gene.